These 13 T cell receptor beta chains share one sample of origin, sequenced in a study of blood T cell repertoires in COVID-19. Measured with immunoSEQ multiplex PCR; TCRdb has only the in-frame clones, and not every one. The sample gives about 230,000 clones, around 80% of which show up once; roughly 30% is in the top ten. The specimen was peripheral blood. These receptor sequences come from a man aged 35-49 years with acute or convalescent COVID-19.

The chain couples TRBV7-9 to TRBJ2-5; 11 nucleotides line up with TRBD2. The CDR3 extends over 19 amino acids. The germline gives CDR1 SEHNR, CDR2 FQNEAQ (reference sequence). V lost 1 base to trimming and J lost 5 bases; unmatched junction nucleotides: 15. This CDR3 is CASSLVLGTSGAVGETQYF. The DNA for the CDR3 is TGTGCCAGCAGCTTAGTTTTAGGGACTAGCGGTGCCGTGGGGGAGACCCAGTACTTC. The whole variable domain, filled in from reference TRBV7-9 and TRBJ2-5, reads DTGVSQNPRHKITKRGQNVTFRCDPISEHNRLYWYRQTLGQGPEFLTYFQNEAQLEKSRLLSDRFSAERPKGSFSTLEIQRTEQGDSAMYLCASSLVLGTSGAVGETQYFGPGTRLLVL.

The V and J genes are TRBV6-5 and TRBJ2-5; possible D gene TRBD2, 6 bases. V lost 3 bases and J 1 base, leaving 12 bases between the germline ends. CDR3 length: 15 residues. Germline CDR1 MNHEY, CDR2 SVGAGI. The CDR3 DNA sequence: TGTGCCAGCAGTTATAGTGGGACTTCCCAAGAGACCCAGTACTTC. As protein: CASSYSGTSQETQYF.

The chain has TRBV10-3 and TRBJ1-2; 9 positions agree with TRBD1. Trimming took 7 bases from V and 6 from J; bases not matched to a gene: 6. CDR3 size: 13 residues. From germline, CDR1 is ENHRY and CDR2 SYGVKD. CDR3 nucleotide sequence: TGTGCCATCACTGCGGACAGGGGTGATGGCTACACCTTC. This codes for CAITADRGDGYTF.

CDR3 DNA: TGCGCCAGCAGCTTCGGACTAGCGGGCGAGTCTGGGGCCAACGTCCTGACTTTC. Protein product: CASSFGLAGESGANVLTF. The chain combines TRBV5-1 with TRBJ2-6, with 11 positions matching TRBD2. Per germline, CDR1 SGHRS and CDR2 YFSETQ. This CDR3 comprises 18 residues. V lost 2 bases to trimming and J lost 1 base; unmatched junction nucleotides: 5.

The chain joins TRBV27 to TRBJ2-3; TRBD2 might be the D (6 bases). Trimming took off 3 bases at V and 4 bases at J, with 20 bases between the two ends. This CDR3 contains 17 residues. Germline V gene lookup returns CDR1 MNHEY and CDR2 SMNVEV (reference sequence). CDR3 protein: CASSLLWQGGISDTQYF. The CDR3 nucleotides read TGTGCCAGCAGTTTGTTGTGGCAGGGCGGGATCTCAGATACGCAGTATTTT.

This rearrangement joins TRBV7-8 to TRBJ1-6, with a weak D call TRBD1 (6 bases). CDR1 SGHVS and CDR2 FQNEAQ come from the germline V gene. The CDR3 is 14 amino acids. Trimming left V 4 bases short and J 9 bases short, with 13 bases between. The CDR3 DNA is TGTGCCAGCAGCTCATCACAGGGAATTTCACCCCTCCACTTT. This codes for CASSSSQGISPLHF.

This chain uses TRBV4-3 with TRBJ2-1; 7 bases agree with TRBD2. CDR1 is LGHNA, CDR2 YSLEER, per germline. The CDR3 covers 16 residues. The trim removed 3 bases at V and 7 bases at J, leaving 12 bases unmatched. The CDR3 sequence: CASSHLWGGSSNEQFF. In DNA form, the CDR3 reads TGCGCCAGCAGCCACTTATGGGGCGGGAGTAGTAATGAGCAGTTCTTC.

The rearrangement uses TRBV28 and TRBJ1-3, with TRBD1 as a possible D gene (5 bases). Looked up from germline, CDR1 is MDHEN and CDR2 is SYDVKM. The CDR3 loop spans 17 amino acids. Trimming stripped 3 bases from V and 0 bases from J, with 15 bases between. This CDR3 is CASSLVGASFSGNTIYF. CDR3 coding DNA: TGTGCCAGCAGTTTGGTAGGGGCCTCTTTCTCTGGAAACACCATATATTTT.

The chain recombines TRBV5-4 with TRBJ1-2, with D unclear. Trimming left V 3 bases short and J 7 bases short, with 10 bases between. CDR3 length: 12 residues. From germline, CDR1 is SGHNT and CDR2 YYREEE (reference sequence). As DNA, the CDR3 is TGTGCCAGCAGCTCCTACCCAGGTGGCTACACCTTC. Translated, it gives CASSSYPGGYTF.

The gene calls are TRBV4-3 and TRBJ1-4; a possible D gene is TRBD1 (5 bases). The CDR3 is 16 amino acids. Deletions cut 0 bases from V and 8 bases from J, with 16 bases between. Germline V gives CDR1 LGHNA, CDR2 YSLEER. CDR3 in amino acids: CASSQDGGVVREKLFF. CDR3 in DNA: TGCGCCAGCAGCCAAGACGGGGGGGTGGTTCGCGAAAAACTGTTTTTT.

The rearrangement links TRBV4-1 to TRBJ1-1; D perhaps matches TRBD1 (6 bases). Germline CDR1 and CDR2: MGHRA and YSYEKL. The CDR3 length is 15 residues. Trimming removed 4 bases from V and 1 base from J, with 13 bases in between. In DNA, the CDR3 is TGCGCCAGCAGCCCCTTGATACAGGGGAACACTGAAGCTTTCTTT. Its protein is CASSPLIQGNTEAFF.

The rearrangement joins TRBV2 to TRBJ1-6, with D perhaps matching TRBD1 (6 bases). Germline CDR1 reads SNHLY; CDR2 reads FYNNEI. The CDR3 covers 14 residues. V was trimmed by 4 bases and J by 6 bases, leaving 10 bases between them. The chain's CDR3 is CASSGQAGNSPLHF. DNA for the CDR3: TGTGCCAGCAGTGGACAGGCTGGTAATTCACCCCTCCACTTT.

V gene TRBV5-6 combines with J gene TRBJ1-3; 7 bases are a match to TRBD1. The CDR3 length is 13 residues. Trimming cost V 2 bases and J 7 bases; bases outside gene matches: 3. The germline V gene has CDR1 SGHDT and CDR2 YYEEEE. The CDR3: CASSFGTANTIYF. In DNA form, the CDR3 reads TGTGCCAGCAGCTTCGGGACAGCCAACACCATATATTTT. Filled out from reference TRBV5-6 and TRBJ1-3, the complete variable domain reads DAGVTQSPTHLIKTRGQQVTLRCSPKSGHDTVSWYQQALGQGPQFIFQYYEEEERQRGNFPDRFSGHQFPNYSSELNVNALLLGDSALYLCASSFGTANTIYFGEGSWLTVV.